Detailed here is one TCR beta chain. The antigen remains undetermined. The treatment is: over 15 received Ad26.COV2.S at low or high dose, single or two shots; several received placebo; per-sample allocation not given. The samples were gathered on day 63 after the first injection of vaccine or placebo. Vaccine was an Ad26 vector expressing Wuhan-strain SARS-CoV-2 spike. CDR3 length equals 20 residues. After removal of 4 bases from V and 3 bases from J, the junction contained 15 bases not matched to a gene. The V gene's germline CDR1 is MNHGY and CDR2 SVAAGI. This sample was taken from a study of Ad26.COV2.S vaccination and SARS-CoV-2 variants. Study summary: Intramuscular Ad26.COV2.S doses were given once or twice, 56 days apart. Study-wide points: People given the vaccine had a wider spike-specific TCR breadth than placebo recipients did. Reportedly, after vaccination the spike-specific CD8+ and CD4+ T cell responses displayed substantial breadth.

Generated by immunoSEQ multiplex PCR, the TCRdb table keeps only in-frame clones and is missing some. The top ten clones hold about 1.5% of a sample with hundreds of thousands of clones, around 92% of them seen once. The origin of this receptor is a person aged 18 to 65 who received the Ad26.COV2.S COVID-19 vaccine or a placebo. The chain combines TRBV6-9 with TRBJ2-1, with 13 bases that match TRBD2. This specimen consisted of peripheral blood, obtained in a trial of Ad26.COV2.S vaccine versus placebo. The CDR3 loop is CASSSFRTSGSSPYYNEQFF. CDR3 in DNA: TGTGCCAGCAGTTCCTTCAGGACTAGCGGGAGTTCCCCCTACTACAATGAGCAGTTCTTC.